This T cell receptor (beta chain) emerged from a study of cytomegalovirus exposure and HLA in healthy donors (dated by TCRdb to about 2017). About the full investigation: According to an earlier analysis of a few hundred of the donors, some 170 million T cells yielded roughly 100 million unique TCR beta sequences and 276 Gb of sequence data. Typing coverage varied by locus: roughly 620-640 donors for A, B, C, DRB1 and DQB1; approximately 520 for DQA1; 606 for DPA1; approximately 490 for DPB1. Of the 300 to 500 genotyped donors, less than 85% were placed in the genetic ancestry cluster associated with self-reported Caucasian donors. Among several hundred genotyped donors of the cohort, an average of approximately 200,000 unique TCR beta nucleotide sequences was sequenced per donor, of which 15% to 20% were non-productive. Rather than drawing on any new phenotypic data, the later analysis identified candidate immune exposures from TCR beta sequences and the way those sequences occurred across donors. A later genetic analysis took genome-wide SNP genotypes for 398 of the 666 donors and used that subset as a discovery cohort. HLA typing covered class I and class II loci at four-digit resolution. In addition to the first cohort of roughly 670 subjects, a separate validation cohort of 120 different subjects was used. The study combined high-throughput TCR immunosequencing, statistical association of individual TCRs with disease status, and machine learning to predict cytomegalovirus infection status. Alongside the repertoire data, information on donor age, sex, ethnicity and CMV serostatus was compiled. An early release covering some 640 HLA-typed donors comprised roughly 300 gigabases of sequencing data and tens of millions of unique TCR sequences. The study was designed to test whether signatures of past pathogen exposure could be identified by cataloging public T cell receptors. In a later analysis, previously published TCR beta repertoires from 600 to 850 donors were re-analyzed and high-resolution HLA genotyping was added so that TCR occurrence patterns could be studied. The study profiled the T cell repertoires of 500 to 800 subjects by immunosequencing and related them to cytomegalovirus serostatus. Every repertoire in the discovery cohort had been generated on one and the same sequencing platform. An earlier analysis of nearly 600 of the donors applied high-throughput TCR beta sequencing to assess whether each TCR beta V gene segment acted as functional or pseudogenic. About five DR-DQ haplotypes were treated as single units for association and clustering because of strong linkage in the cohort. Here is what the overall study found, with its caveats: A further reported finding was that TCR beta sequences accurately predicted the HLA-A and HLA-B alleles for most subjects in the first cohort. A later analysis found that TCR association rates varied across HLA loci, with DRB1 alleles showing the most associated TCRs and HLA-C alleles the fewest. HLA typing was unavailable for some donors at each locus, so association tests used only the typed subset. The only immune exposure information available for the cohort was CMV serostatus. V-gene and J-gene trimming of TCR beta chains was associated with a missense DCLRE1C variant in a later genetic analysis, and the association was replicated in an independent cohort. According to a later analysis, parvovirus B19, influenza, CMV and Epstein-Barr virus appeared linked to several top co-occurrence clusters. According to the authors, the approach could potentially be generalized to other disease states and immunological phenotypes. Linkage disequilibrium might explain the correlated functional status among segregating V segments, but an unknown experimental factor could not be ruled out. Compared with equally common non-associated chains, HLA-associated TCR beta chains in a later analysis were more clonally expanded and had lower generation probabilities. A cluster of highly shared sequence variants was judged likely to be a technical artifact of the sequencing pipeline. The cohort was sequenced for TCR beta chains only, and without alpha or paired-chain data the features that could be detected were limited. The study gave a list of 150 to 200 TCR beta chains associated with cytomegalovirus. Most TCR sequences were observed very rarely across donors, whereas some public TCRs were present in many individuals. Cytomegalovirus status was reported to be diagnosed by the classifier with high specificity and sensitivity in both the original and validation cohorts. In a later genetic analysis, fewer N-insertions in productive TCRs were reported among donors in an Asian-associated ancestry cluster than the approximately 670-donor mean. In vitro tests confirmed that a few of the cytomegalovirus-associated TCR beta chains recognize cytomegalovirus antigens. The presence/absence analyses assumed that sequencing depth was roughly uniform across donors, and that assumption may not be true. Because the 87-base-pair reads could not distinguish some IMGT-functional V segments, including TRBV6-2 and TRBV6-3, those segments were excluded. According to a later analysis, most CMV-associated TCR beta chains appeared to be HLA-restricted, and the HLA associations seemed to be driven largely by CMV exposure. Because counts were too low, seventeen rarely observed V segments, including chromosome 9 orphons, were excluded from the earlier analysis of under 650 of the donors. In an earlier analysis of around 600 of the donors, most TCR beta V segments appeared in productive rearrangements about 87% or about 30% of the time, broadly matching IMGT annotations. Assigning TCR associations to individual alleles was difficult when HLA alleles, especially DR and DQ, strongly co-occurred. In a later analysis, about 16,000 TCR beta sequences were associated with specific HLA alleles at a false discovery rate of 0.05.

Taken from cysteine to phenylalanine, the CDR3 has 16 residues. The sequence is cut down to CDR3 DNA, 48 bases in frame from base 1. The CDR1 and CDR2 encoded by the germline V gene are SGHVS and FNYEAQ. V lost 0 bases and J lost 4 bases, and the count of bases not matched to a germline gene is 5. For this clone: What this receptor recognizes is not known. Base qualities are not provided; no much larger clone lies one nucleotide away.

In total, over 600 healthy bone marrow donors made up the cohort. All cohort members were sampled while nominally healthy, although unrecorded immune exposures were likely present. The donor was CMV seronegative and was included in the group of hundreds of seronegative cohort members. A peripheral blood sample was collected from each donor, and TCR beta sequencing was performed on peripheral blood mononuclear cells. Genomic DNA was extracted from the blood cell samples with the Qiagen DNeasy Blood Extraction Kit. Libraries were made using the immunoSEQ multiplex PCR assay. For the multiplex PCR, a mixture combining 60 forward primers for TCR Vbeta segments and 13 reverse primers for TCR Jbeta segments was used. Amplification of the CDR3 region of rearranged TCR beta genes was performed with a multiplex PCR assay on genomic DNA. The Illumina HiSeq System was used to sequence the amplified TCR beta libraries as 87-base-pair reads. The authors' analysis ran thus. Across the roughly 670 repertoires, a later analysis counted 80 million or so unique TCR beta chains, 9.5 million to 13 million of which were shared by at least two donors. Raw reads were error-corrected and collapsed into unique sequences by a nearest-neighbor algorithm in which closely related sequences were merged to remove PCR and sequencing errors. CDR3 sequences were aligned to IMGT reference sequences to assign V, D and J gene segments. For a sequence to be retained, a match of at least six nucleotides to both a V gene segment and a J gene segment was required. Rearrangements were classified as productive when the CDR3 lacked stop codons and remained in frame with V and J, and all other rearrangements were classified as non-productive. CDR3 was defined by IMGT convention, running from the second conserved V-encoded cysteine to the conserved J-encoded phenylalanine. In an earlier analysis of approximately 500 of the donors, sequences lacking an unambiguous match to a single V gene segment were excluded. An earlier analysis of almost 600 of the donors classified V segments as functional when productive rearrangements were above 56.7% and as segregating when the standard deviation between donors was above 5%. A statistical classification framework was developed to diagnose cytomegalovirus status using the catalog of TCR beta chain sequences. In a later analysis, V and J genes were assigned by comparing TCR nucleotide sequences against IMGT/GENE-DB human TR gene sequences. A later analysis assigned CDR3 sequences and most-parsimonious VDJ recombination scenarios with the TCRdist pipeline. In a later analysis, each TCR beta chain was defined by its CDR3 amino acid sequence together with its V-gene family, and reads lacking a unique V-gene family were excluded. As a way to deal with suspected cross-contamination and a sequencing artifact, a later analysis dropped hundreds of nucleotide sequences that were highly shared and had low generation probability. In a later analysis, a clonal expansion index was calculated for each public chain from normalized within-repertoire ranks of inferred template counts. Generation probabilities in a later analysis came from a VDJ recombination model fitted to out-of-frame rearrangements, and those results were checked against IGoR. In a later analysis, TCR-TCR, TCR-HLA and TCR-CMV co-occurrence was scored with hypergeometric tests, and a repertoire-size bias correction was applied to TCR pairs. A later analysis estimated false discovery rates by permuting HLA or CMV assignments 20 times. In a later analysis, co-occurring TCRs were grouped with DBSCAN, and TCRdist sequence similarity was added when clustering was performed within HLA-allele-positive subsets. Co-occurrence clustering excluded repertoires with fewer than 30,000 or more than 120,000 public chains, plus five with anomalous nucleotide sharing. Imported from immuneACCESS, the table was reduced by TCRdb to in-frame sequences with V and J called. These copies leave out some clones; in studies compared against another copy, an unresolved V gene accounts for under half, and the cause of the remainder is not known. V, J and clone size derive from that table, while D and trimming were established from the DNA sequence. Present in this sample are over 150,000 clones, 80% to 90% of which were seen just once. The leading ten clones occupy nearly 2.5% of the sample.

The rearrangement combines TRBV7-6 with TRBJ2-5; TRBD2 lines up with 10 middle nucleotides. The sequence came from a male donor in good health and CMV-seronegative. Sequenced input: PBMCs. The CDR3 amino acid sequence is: CASSLAASGGGETQYF. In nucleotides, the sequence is TGTGCCAGCAGCTTAGCGGCTAGCGGGGGTGGAGAGACCCAGTACTTC.